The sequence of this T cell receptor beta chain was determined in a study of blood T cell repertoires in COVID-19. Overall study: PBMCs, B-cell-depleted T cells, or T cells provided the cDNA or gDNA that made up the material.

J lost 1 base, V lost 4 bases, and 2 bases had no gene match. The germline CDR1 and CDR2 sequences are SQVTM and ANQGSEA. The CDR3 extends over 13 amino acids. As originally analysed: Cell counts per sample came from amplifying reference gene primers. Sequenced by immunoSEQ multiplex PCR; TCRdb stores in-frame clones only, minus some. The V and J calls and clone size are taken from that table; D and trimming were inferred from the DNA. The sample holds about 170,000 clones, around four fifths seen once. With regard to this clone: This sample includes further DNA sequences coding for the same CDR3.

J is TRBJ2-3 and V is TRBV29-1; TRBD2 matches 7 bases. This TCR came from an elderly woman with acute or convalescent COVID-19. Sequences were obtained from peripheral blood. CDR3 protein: CSVGAGGTDTQYF. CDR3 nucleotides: TGCAGCGTTGGCGCGGGAGGCACAGATACGCAGTATTTT.